The 6 T cell receptor beta chains in this list originate from one sample, sequenced in a study of T-cell reconstitution after alpha-beta-depleted transplantation in children. A library of TCRbeta sequences, prepared with unique molecular identifiers, was generated. TCRdb re-called the PCR reads through MiXCR, storing one row per CDR3 protein. Here the sample spans a few hundred thousand distinct CDR3 sequences, over 9.5% being singletons. Sequences were derived from PBMCs, sampled before TCRalphabeta/CD19-depleted stem cell transplant. Source of these receptors: a boy in the first two years of life with acute myeloid leukemia, due to receive a stem cell transplant.

This clonotype was counted at least ten times. CDR3 DNA: TGTGCCAGCAGCTTAGTGAGCGAGCAGTACTTC. Its translation: CASSLVSEQYF. The chain couples TRBV7-8 to TRBJ2-7; D is undetermined. CDR3 length: 11 amino acids. Trimming left V 1 base short and J 6 bases short, with 4 bases between. Germline loops: CDR1 SGHVS, CDR2 FQNEAQ.

This clonotype is medium-sized (0.01 to 0.1%) by share. J is TRBJ2-4 and V is TRBV13; possibly TRBD1 for D (6 bases). Germline V gene lookup returns CDR1 PRHDT and CDR2 FYEKMQ (reference sequence). The CDR3 spans 15 residues. Trimming stripped 3 bases from V and 1 base from J, with 10 bases between. CDR3 amino acids: CASSFPGEAKNIQYF. Written as DNA, the CDR3 is TGTGCCAGCAGCTTCCCAGGGGAGGCCAAAAACATTCAGTACTTC.

This clonotype was detected many times. CDR3 nucleotide sequence: TGTGCCAGCAGTTTATTGGTTACTAGCACAGATACGCAGTATTTT. Its translation: CASSLLVTSTDTQYF. The chain has TRBV27 and TRBJ2-3; D gene unclear. Trimming took off 1 base at V and 0 bases at J, with 8 bases between the two ends. The CDR3 runs to 15 residues. Germline assignment: CDR1 MNHEY and CDR2 SMNVEV (reference sequence).

This clonotype occurred many times. This rearrangement joins TRBV20-1 to TRBJ1-6, with no clear D. The ends were cut back, 0 bases at V and 15 bases at J, with 9 bases in the middle. CDR3 length equals 11 residues. Germline V gene sequence: CDR1 DFQATT, CDR2 SNEGSKA (reference sequence). As DNA, the CDR3 is TGCAGTGCTAGAGATCGCCGGGTCCTCCACTTT. Encoded protein: CSARDRRVLHF.

The V call is TRBV5-1, the J call TRBJ2-6; D is uncertain. V was trimmed by 0 bases and J by 2 bases, leaving 9 bases between them. CDR3 length equals 16 residues. Germline CDR1 is SGHRS and CDR2 is YFSETQ. In DNA form, the CDR3 reads TGCGCCAGCAGCTTGGTCGCTCTTGCTGGGGCCAACGTCCTGACTTTC. The encoded protein is CASSLVALAGANVLTF.

This clonotype showed up many times. The rearrangement links TRBV5-5 to TRBJ1-1; no clear D gene. The CDR3 runs to 12 residues. V lost 5 bases and J 4 bases, leaving 9 bases between the germline ends. In germline, CDR1 is SGHKS, CDR2 YYEKEE (reference sequence). The CDR3 spells CASRAGRTEAFF. In DNA, the CDR3 is TGTGCCAGCAGGGCGGGTCGCACTGAAGCTTTCTTT. Supplemented by reference TRBV5-5 and TRBJ1-1, the full variable domain reads DAGVTQSPTHLIKTRGQQVTLRCSPISGHKSVSWYQQVLGQGPQFIFQYYEKEERGRGNFPDRFSARQFPNYSSELNVNALLLGDSALYLCASRAGRTEAFFGQGTRLTVV.